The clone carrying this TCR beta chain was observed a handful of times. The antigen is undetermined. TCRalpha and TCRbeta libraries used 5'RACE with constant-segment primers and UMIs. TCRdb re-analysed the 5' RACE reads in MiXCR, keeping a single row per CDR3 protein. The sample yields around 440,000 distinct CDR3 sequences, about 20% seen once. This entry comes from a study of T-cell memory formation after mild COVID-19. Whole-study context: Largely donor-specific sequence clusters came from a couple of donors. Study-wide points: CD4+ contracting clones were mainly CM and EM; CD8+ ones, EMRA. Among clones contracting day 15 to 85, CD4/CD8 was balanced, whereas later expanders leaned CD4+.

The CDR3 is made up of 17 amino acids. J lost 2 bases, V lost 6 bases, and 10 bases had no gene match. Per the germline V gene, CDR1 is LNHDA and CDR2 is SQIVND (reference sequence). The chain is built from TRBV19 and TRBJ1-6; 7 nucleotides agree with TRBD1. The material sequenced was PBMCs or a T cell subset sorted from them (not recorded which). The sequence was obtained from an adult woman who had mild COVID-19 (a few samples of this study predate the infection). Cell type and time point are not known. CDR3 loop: CASRNTGVVTYNSPLHF. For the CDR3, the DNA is TGTGCCAGTAGAAACACAGGGGTAGTGACCTATAATTCACCCCTCCACTTT.